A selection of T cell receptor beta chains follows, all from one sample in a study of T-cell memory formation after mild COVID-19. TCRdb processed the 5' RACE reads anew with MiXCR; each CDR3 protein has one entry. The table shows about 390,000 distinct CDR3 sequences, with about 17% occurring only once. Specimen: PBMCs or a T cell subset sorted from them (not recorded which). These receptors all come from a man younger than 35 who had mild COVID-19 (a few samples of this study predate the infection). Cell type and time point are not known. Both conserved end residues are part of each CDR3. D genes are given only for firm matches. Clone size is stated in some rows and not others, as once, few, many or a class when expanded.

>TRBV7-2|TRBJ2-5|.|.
TGTGCCAGCAGCTTAGCGTGGCGAGCGGACCAAGAGACCCAGTACTTC
CASSLAWRADQETQYF
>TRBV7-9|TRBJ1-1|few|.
TGTGCCAGCAGCCCAAGATCGTCGGGCCTGCTCACTGAAGCTTTCTTT
CASSPRSSGLLTEAFF
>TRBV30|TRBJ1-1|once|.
TGTGCCTGGAGGAGGAACACTGAAGCTTTCTTT
CAWRRNTEAFF
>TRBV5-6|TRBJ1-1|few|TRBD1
TGTGCCAGCAGCTCGATGGAGACAGGGGACTCCTTT
CASSSMETGDSF
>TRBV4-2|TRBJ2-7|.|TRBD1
TGTGCCAGCAGCCAACCCGGACAGGGTTCGGTATCCGGCGAGCAGTACTTC
CASSQPGQGSVSGEQYF
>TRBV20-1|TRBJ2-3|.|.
TGCAGTGCTAGAGTCCTAAGAGACGGGGGACGGTACACAGATACGCAGTATTTT
CSARVLRDGGRYTDTQYF
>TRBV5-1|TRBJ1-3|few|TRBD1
TGCGCCAGCAGCACAGGACAGGCCTCTGGAAACACCATATATTTT
CASSTGQASGNTIYF
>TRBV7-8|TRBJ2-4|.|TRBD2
TGTGCCAGCAGCTTTCATGGGGGAGCGGGGGCCAGAGGCAAAAACATTCAGTACTTC
CASSFHGGAGARGKNIQYF
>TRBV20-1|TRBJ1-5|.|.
TGCAGTGCTAATAGTGGAAATCAGCCCCAGCATTTT
CSANSGNQPQHF
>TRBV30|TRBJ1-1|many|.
TGTGCCTGGAGTGTTGAGGGCAACACTGAAGCTTTCTTT
CAWSVEGNTEAFF
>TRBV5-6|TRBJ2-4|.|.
TGTGCCAGCAGCTTGACACAGACGATAAAAAACATTCAGTACTTC
CASSLTQTIKNIQYF
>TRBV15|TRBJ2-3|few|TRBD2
TGTGCCACCAGCAGCATGGGGCTAGCGGGGGCAGATACGCAGTATTTT
CATSSMGLAGADTQYF
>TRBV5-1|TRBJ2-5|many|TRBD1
TGCGCCAGCAGCTGGGACAGGGGGCCGAAGACCCAGTACTTC
CASSWDRGPKTQYF
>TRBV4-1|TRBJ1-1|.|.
TGCGCCAGCAGCCAAGAAGTGGTCCTCCAAGCTTTCTTT
CASSQEVVLQAFF
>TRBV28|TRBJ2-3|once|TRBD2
TGTGCCAGCAGTCCTAGCGGGGGGGGAATAGATACGCAGTATTTT
CASSPSGGGIDTQYF
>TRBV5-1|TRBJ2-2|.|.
TGCGCCAGCAGCTTGGGACAGCTCGCGAACACCGGGGAGCTGTTTTTT
CASSLGQLANTGELFF
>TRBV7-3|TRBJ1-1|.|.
TGTGCCAGCAGCTCCAATCGAAACAATTGGGATAAAGCTTTCTTT
CASSSNRNNWDKAFF
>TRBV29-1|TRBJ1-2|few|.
TGCAGCGTCGGTCACCGGAACTATGGCTACACCTTC
CSVGHRNYGYTF
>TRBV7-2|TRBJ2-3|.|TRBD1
TGTGCCAGCAGCTTAATTGGATCACAGGGGGCTCTCACAGATACGCAGTATTTT
CASSLIGSQGALTDTQYF
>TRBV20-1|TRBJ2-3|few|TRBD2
TGCAGTGCCCCTAGGACTAGCGGGGATCCAGATACGCAGTATTTT
CSAPRTSGDPDTQYF
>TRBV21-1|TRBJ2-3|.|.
TGTGCCAGCAGCAGTAGCGGGGTGATTGATACGCAGTATTTT
CASSSSGVIDTQYF
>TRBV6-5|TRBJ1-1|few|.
TGTGCCAGCACAGAGCGCTCGGGTAGGTGGACTGAAGCTTTCTTT
CASTERSGRWTEAFF
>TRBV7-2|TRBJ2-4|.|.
TGTGCCAGCTGCCCCCGCGGGAAAGGAAACATTCAGTACTTC
CASCPRGKGNIQYF
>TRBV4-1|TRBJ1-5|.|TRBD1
TGCGCCAGCAGCCCTGGACAGGAAGGGGCCTCACAGCCCCAGCATTTT
CASSPGQEGASQPQHF
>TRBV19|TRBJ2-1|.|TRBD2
TGTGCCAGTACCTGGACTAGCGGGGGAGAGCAGTTCTTC
CASTWTSGGEQFF
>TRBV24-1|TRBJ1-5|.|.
TGTGCCACCAGTGATAACTTTCAGCCCCAGCATTTT
CATSDNFQPQHF
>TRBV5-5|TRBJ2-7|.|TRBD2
TGTGCCAGCAGCTTTCGCGGGAGGGGACCATCCTACGAGCAGTACTTC
CASSFRGRGPSYEQYF
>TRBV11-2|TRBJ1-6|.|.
TGTGCCAGCAGCTTAGTGGGGGGAAATTCACCCCTCCACTTT
CASSLVGGNSPLHF
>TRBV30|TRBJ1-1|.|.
TGTGCCTGGAGTGTTGCCCTGAACACTGAAGCTTTCTTT
CAWSVALNTEAFF
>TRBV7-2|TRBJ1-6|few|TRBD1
TGTGCCAGCAGCCCCGGACAGGGGTCTAATTCACCCCTCCACTTT
CASSPGQGSNSPLHF
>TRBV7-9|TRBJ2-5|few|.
TGTGCCAGCAGCCCCCGGAGCGTTGGCGAGACCCAGTACTTC
CASSPRSVGETQYF
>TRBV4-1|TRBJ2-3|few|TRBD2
TGCGCCAGCAGCCAAGGCCGGGGGGACCCCACAGATACGCAGTATTTT
CASSQGRGDPTDTQYF
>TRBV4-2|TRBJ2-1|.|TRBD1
TGTGCCAGCAGCACAACAGGGGTTGAGCAGTTCTTC
CASSTTGVEQFF
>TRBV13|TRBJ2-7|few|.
TGTGCCAGCAGCCTACAGACCTGGGCCCCTTTAGGGCAGTACTTC
CASSLQTWAPLGQYF
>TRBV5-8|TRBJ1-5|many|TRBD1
TGTGCCAGCAGGGAATACAGGGGTGGCAATCAGCCCCAGCATTTT
CASREYRGGNQPQHF
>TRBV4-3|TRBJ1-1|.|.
TGCGCCAGCAGCCAAGATCAAAGGACCGCTTACACTGAAGCTTTCTTT
CASSQDQRTAYTEAFF
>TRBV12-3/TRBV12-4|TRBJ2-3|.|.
TGTGCCAGCAGTTGGTCCATCTGGGGGCCCTCAGATACGCAGTATTTT
CASSWSIWGPSDTQYF
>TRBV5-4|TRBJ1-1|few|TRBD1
TGTGCCAGCAGCTTCGGGACAGCTGAAGCTTTCTTT
CASSFGTAEAFF
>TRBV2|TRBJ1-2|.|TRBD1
TGTGCCAGCAGTGTGTCAGGGGGCCGTGGCTACACCTTC
CASSVSGGRGYTF
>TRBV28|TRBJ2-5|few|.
TGTGCCAGCAGTTTAGGGACCTGGGGTCAAGAGACCCAGTACTTC
CASSLGTWGQETQYF
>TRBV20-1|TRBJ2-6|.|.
TGCAGTGCTTCTGTTTACTCTGGGGCCAACGTCCTGACTTTC
CSASVYSGANVLTF
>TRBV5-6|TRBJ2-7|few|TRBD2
TGTGCCAGCAGCTTCCGGGGGGCCTACGAGCAGTACTTC
CASSFRGAYEQYF
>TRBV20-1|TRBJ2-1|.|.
TGCAGTGCTAGGTCCCCCAGGGCTGTCTCCTACAATGAGCAGTTCTTC
CSARSPRAVSYNEQFF
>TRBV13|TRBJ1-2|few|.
TGTGCCAGCAGCCTCCCTGGACGGGGCTACACCTTC
CASSLPGRGYTF
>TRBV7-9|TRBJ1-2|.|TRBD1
TGTGCCAGCAGCTCCATAGATCCGGACAGGGGGATCTATGGCTACACCTTC
CASSSIDPDRGIYGYTF
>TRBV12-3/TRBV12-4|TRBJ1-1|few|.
TGTGCCAGCAGGCCCTGGGGGGGCCCCACTGAAGCTTTCTTT
CASRPWGGPTEAFF
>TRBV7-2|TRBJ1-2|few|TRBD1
TGTGCCAGCAGCCCGCGACAGGGACGAGTGAATGGCTACACCTTC
CASSPRQGRVNGYTF
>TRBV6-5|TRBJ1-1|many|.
TGTGCCAGCAGTTACCGCGGGACCGCGGGCTCTGAAGCTTTCTTT
CASSYRGTAGSEAFF
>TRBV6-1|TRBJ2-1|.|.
TGTGCCAGCCGGGTAGGACCGAGCTCCTACAATGAGCAGTTCTTC
CASRVGPSSYNEQFF
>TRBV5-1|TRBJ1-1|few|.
TGCGCCAGCAGCTTGGACAGGGCGGCCACTGAAGCTTTCTTT
CASSLDRAATEAFF
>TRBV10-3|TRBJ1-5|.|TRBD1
TGTGCCATCAACGACAGGGTGAATCAGCCCCAGCATTTT
CAINDRVNQPQHF
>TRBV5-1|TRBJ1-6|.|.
TGCGCCAGCAGCTTGACGGCCCAAGGGTTTAATTCACCCCTCCACTTT
CASSLTAQGFNSPLHF
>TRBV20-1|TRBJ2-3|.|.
TGCAGTGCTGCCCCCGGCGGACTCACAGATACGCAGTATTTT
CSAAPGGLTDTQYF
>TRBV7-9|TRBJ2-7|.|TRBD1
TGTGCCAGCAGCGAGATCCAACAGGGGTCCTACGAGCAGTACTTC
CASSEIQQGSYEQYF
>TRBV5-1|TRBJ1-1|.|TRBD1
TGCGCCAGCAGCAGGGGGCTTAGCACTGAAGCTTTCTTT
CASSRGLSTEAFF
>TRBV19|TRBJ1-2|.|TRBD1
TGTGCCAGTAGTATATCAACAGGGGACGTCGGCTACACCTTC
CASSISTGDVGYTF
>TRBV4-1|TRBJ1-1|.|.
TGCGCCAGCAGCCAAGAGCAGGTCACGAACACTGAAGCTTTCTTT
CASSQEQVTNTEAFF